These T cell receptor beta chains were read from a single sample in a study of blood T cell repertoires in COVID-19. The protocol was immunoSEQ multiplex PCR, while the TCRdb copy is restricted to in-frame clones and leaves out a portion. This sample has approximately 250,000 clones, with 86% found just once. The source material was peripheral blood. The receptors come from a man between 18 and 35 years old with active or convalescent COVID-19. CDR3s include the opening cysteine and the closing phenylalanine or tryptophan. A D gene is named only where the DNA matches it firmly. A clone size is listed for some rows: how often the clone was seen (once, few, many), or a class if it is expanded.

TRBJ2-7 - TRBD2 TRBV9 TGTGCCAGCAGCGTATCCCCTAGCGGATCCTACGAGCAGTACTTC CASSVSPSGSYEQYF
TRBJ2-7 once TRBD1 TRBV4-1 TGCGCCAGCAGCCCTCCACGACAGGGGGCGGAAGTCTACGAGCAGTACTTC CASSPPRQGAEVYEQYF
TRBJ2-7 - TRBD2 TRBV20-1 TGCAGTGCTAGTTTCCGGACTAGCGGGAATACCTACGAGCAGTACTTC CSASFRTSGNTYEQYF
TRBJ2-7 - - TRBV7-3 TGTGCCAGCAGCCCCTCAGGGCCGAGCTACGAGCAGTACTTC CASSPSGPSYEQYF
TRBJ1-5 - - TRBV27 TGTGCCAGCAGTTCCCCGGGGATGGGACAGCCCCAGCATTTT CASSSPGMGQPQHF
TRBJ2-2 - - TRBV30 TGTGCCTGGAGGGCAGGCCGGACCGGGGAGCTGTTTTTT CAWRAGRTGELFF
TRBJ1-2 - - TRBV13 TGTGCCAGCAGCCCCTCTGTACCAGGCCGTAGAGCTAACTATGGCTACACCTTC CASSPSVPGRRANYGYTF
TRBJ1-2 - TRBD1 TRBV4-1 TGCGCCAGCAGCCTAACAATGACAGGGGGCGACTATGGCTACACCTTC CASSLTMTGGDYGYTF
TRBJ2-7 - - TRBV6-2/TRBV6-3 TGTGCCAGCAGCGCCCGACTACCTTCCTGGAGCTCCGAGCAGTACTTC CASSARLPSWSSEQYF
TRBJ1-4 - - TRBV27 TGTGCCAGCAGTTTCACCGGTGAAAAACTGTTTTTT CASSFTGEKLFF
TRBJ1-6 - - TRBV19 TGTGCCAGTAGTGAAACGGGGCGGGGTGCTTCACCCCTCCACTTT CASSETGRGASPLHF
TRBJ2-5 few - TRBV4-3 TGCGCCAGCAGCCAAAAGGGACTTCAGGACGGGGAGACCCAGTACTTC CASSQKGLQDGETQYF
TRBJ2-7 - TRBD2 TRBV11-3 TGTGCCAGCAGCTCTCTAGCGGGAGGGCCAAGCTCCTACGAGCAGTACTTC CASSSLAGGPSSYEQYF
TRBJ1-2 - TRBD1 TRBV30 TGTGCCTGGAGTACCGGGACAGGGGGCCTCGGCTACACCTTC CAWSTGTGGLGYTF
TRBJ2-7 - TRBD2 TRBV7-2 TGTGCCAGCAGCTTCTCTAGCGGGAGTGGTTCCTACGAGCAGTACTTC CASSFSSGSGSYEQYF
TRBJ1-5 - TRBD1 TRBV13 TGTGCCAGCAGCCAAAGACGGACAGGGGAAAATCAGCCCCAGCATTTT CASSQRRTGENQPQHF
TRBJ1-1 - - TRBV6-5 TGTGCCAGCATCAGGATCGGGAACACTGAAGCTTTCTTT CASIRIGNTEAFF
TRBJ1-5 - TRBD1 TRBV12-3/TRBV12-4 TGTGCCAGCAGTGGGACAGGACAGCCCCAGCATTTT CASSGTGQPQHF
TRBJ1-4 - - TRBV5-1 TGCGCCAGCAGCGTCGCCCCTATCAGGGTGGGTAATGAAAAACTGTTTTTT CASSVAPIRVGNEKLFF
TRBJ2-7 - - TRBV2 TGTGCCAGCAGTGTGAGGGATACCAGCGGATACGAGCAGTACTTC CASSVRDTSGYEQYF
TRBJ2-3 - TRBD2 TRBV5-1 TGCGCCAGCAGCTTAGACGGGGGGGAGTTTAGGTCGCAGTATTTT CASSLDGGEFRSQYF
TRBJ2-2 - - TRBV28 TGTGCCAGCAGTATACAGGGGAACACCGGGGAGCTGTTTTTT CASSIQGNTGELFF
TRBJ1-2 once TRBD1 TRBV28 TGTGCCAGCGGTGGCCCTAGACAGGGTAGGGGCTACACCTTC CASGGPRQGRGYTF
TRBJ2-2 - - TRBV13 TGTGCCAGCAGCTTACGACAGGCCGGGGAGCTGTTTTTT CASSLRQAGELFF
TRBJ2-5 - - TRBV7-7 TGTGCTAGCAGCTTGAATAGGGGTGCCCAAGAGACCCAGTACTTC CASSLNRGAQETQYF
TRBJ1-5 - TRBD1 TRBV10-2 TGCGCCAGCAGAGAAGACAGGGTGGCAGAGCCCCAGCATTTT CASREDRVAEPQHF
TRBJ2-3 - TRBD2 TRBV4-3 TGCGCCAGCAGCCAAGATCCGGGACTAGCGGATTCCACAGATACGCAGTATTTT CASSQDPGLADSTDTQYF
TRBJ2-7 once TRBD1 TRBV10-3 TGTGCCATCAGTGGGGACAGTCGCACCTACGAGCAGTACTTC CAISGDSRTYEQYF
TRBJ1-1 - - TRBV27 TGTGCCAGTTACCACGGGAACACTGAAGCTTTCTTT CASYHGNTEAFF
TRBJ2-3 - TRBD2 TRBV7-2 TGTGCCAGCAGCTTAGAAACTAGCGGGGGGGTGGATACGCAGTATTTT CASSLETSGGVDTQYF
TRBJ1-1 - - TRBV9 TGTGCCAGCAGTCCGGGGGGGATCACTGAAGCTTTCTTT CASSPGGITEAFF
TRBJ1-2 - TRBD1 TRBV12-3/TRBV12-4 TGTGCCAGCAGTCGGGACAGCTTCTACACCTTC CASSRDSFYTF
TRBJ2-6 - - TRBV4-2 TGTGCCAGCAGCCAAGATTACAGGGTGGGGCTCGGAGGGGCCAACGTCCTGACTTTC CASSQDYRVGLGGANVLTF
TRBJ1-3 - - TRBV15 TGTGCCACCAGCAGAGATAAGGGGTTGCCTGGAAACACCATATATTTT CATSRDKGLPGNTIYF
TRBJ2-3 - TRBD1 TRBV7-9 TGTGCCAGCAGCCCGACGTCAGGGGGTAGGGGCACAGATACGCAGTATTTT CASSPTSGGRGTDTQYF
TRBJ1-6 once TRBD1 TRBV6-5 TGTGCCAGCAGTTACTTTGGACAGGGACATAATTCACCCCTCCACTTT CASSYFGQGHNSPLHF
TRBJ1-2 - TRBD1 TRBV28 TGTGCCATACAGGGGAACTATGGCTACACCTTC CAIQGNYGYTF
TRBJ1-3 - TRBD1 TRBV7-9 TGTGCCAGCAGCCCGACAGGGATAGGCTCTGGAAACACCATATATTTT CASSPTGIGSGNTIYF
TRBJ2-1 - - TRBV3-1/TRBV3-2 TGTGCCAGCAGCCAAGTGTACAGACCCAATGAGCAGTTCTTC CASSQVYRPNEQFF
TRBJ1-2 - - TRBV5-1 TGCGCCAGCAGCTCATCTCCGGGGGGCTATGGCTACACCTTC CASSSSPGGYGYTF
TRBJ2-2 - - TRBV11-2 TGTGCCAGCAGCTTAGACGGGTATGCGGTGAACACCGGGGAGCTGTTTTTT CASSLDGYAVNTGELFF
TRBJ2-3 once - TRBV27 TGTGCCAGCAGTTTCGTATACACAGATACGCAGTATTTT CASSFVYTDTQYF
TRBJ1-3 - - TRBV7-3 TGTGCCAGCAGCTTATCGTCGGGTACGGGAAACACCATATATTTT CASSLSSGTGNTIYF
TRBJ1-4 - - TRBV7-2 TGTGCCAGCAGCTCTAGACAGGCTAATGAAAAACTGTTTTTT CASSSRQANEKLFF
TRBJ1-2 - TRBD1 TRBV7-2 TGTGCCAGCAGCACGACCGTGACAGGGGTTATCTATGGCTACACCTTC CASSTTVTGVIYGYTF
TRBJ2-7 many - TRBV3-1/TRBV3-2 TGTGCCAGCAGCCAATTAGTGAGTCCTCCCATGAAGCCCTACGAGCAGTACTTC CASSQLVSPPMKPYEQYF